The TCR beta chain under discussion was sequenced for a study of glioma-infiltrating T cells. TCR alpha and beta CDR3 regions were amplified from RNA using iRepertoire nested multiplex PCR. TCRdb reprocessed the multiplex PCR reads with MiXCR, giving one entry per CDR3 protein. Of some 130,000 distinct CDR3 sequences in the sample, under 30% were seen once. Sample: glioma tissue, nonneoplastic brain tissue, or PBMCs (not recorded which). This receptor was taken from a human donor with low-grade glioma or glioblastoma, undergoing nonglioma brain surgery, or in good health (not recorded which).

Here the CDR3 reads CASSLIANTGELFF. In nucleotides, the CDR3 is TGTGCCAGCAGCTTAATTGCGAACACCGGGGAGCTGTTTTTT. The chain combines TRBV7-6 with TRBJ2-2; D gene ambiguous. The V end was cut by 2 bases, the J end by 0 bases, with 4 bases between. CDR1 and CDR2 (germline): SGHVS, FNYEAQ. The CDR3 runs to 14 residues.